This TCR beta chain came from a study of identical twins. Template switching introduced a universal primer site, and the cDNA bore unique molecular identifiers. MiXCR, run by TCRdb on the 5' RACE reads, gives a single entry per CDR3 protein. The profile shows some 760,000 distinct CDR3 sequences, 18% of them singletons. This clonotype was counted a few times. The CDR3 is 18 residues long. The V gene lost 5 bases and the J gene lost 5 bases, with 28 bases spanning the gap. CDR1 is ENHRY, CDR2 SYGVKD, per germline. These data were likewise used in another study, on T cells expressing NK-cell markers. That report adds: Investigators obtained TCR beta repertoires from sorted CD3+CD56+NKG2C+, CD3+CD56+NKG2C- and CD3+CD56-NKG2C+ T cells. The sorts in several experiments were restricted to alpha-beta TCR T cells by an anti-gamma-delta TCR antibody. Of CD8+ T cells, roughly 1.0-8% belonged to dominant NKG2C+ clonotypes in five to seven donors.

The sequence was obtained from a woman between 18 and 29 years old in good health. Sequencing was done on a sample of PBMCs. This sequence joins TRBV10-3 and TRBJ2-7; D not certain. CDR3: CAISPLQRPESDRNEQYF. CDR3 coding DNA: TGTGCCATCAGTCCCCTCCAACGCCCCGAGTCAGATCGCAACGAGCAGTACTTC.